This T cell receptor beta chain was captured in a study of shared clonotypes between healthy human individuals. Study-level findings and limits: Exclusively blood specimens were collected; tissue repertoires likely differ.

As regards this clone: Its antigen is still unknown.

Assay used: immunoSEQ multiplex PCR; TCRdb lists only in-frame clones, some missing. The data contain millions of clones, roughly 95% of them seen just once; the ten biggest clones take up 0.13%. In germline, CDR1 is SGHVS, CDR2 FQNEAQ. This CDR3 has 15 residues. J was trimmed by 3 bases and V by 8 bases; bases with no gene match: 10. The V gene is TRBV7-8, the J gene TRBJ2-1, with 7 positions matching TRBD2. The source is a man aged 18-30 years in good health. Specimen: naive CD4+ T cells sorted from blood. Noted subset: CD45RA+ positively selected. The CDR3 DNA follows: TGTGCCAGCCGACTAGGACTAGGGATCTACAATGAGCAGTTCTTC. As protein: CASRLGLGIYNEQFF.